What follows describes a single T cell receptor (beta chain). Antigen: not known. Each of the TCR libraries took roughly 3,400 ng of total RNA. Added by template switching were UMIs that each held a 6-nucleotide sample barcode. TCRdb reprocessed the 5' RACE reads; each CDR3 protein has one entry and no DNA is given. The table for this sample gives about 300,000 distinct CDR3 sequences. The CDR3 covers 15 residues. CDR1 is LGHNA, CDR2 YSLEER, per germline. The sample originates from a study of monozygotic twins with inflammatory bowel disease. The study's findings and limits: IBD patients share fewer clonotypes with other people than healthy twins do, especially with disease activity.

The chain is built from TRBV4-3 and TRBJ1-1; TCRdb outputs TRBD1, but without DNA this stays unchecked. This TCR was recovered from a human donor with ulcerative colitis or Crohn's disease, or a healthy co-twin of an affected twin (not recorded which). The sequencing input was blood. The CDR3 reads CASSQENTPGTEAFF.